These T cell receptor beta chains were read from a single sample in a study of CXCR3-negative and CXCR3-positive naive CD8 T cells. TCRdb reprocessed the 5' RACE reads, with one entry per CDR3 protein and no DNA. The data show 130,000 to 150,000 distinct CDR3 sequences, and the top ten clones hold roughly 0.27%. Sequenced sample: naive CXCR3+ CD8+ T cells from blood. The receptors were sampled from a human donor in good health. Some clones in this sample may be carry-over from other donors' samples. The CDR3 runs from the conserved cysteine through the conserved F or W.

v_gene,len,j_gene,CDR3aa
TRBV19,15,TRBJ2-7,CASSMTELSGHEQYF
TRBV30,13,TRBJ1-1,CAWSETANTEAFF
TRBV29-1,13,TRBJ2-7,CSVEDTGGYEQYF
TRBV29-1,17,TRBJ2-3,CSVPGGTGGFSADTQYF
TRBV5-1,16,TRBJ2-7,CASSWTLTGAEYEQYF
TRBV12-3/TRBV12-4,12,TRBJ2-1,CASSLGLNEQFF
TRBV7-2,18,TRBJ2-5,CASSLAPWAGGPRETQYF
TRBV9,12,TRBJ2-1,CASSANDNEQFF
TRBV7-3,13,TRBJ2-5,CASSQGYQETQYF
TRBV19,14,TRBJ1-2,CASSKTVLDYGYTF
TRBV5-1,15,TRBJ2-3,CASSLGQSTTDTQYF
TRBV5-1,16,TRBJ1-1,CASSLVSVSSNTEAFF
TRBV20-1,14,TRBJ2-1,CSLRGSGVYNEQFF
TRBV4-2,17,TRBJ1-2,CASSQATGGLATYGYTF
TRBV29-1,16,TRBJ2-5,CSVAVAGVLTQETQYF
TRBV18,15,TRBJ2-7,CASSPPPGQIYEQYF
TRBV4-3,18,TRBJ1-1,CASSQDRTVGDRGSEAFF
TRBV28,13,TRBJ2-3,CASRQTGADTQYF
TRBV6-5,16,TRBJ2-1,CASSFLAGSSYNEQFF
TRBV7-6,16,TRBJ2-7,CASSPKVTGHSYEQYF
TRBV12-3/TRBV12-4,12,TRBJ2-2,CASGLLSGELFF
TRBV5-5,16,TRBJ2-4,CASSLELFSAKNIQYF
TRBV7-6,12,TRBJ2-4,CASSPGTAVQYF
TRBV7-3,15,TRBJ2-7,CASSPSGDFVSEQYF
TRBV6-2/TRBV6-3,18,TRBJ2-6,CASTEGNLLTFGANVLTF
TRBV5-1,14,TRBJ1-2,CASSLEPAGNGYTF
TRBV28,14,TRBJ2-4,CATLQGLKGDIQYF
TRBV29-1,13,TRBJ1-3,CRGFGTGGNTIYF
TRBV21-1,15,TRBJ2-5,CASSAPRTSGETQYF
TRBV29-1,13,TRBJ2-7,CSVRTGSSYEQYF
TRBV29-1,16,TRBJ2-7,CSALPTPGQGPYEQYF